This T cell receptor beta chain comes out of a study of shared clonotypes between healthy human individuals. As concerns this clone: Its antigen is still unknown.

This CDR3 is built from 16 residues. The germline V gene has CDR1 MNHEY and CDR2 SMNVEV (reference sequence). The ends lost 5 bases at V and 9 bases at J; junction bases unmatched: 10. The study's findings and limits: Of the naive CD4 clonotypes, about 5.4% were shared across a handful of donors. Non-shared clonotypes displayed generation probabilities falling below those of clonotypes present in all four donors.

Assay: immunoSEQ multiplex PCR; the TCRdb copy retains only in-frame clones and omits some. Of more than 550,000 clones listed, roughly 87% are singletons. The sequencing input was memory CD8+ T cells from PBMCs. Subset meaning: CD45RO+ cells pooled with CCR7-negative TemRA cells. The clonotype comes from a man between 18 and 35 years old in good health. Some clones in this sample may be carry-over from other donors' samples. The gene calls are TRBV27 and TRBJ2-1, with 13 bases matching TRBD2. The CDR3 coding sequence is TGTGCCAGCAGTCCCGACGGACTAGCGGGAGTACGTGAGCAGTTCTTC. Amino acids: CASSPDGLAGVREQFF.